A single sample is the source of the 6 T cell receptor beta chains below, sequenced in a study of cytomegalovirus exposure and HLA in healthy donors. PCR amplification relied on 60 Vbeta primers (plus 13 Jbeta primers). Libraries were prepared by immunoSEQ multiplex PCR; TCRdb keeps only in-frame clonotypes and omits some of them. The data hold about 120,000 clones, with 60% to 85% observed a single time. Material: PBMCs. These TCRs come from a middle-aged woman in good health and CMV-seropositive.

The chain carries TRBV27 and TRBJ2-1; D might be TRBD1 (5 bases). Germline CDR1 MNHEY, CDR2 SMNVEV (reference sequence). V was cut by 3 bases and J by 8 bases, with 14 bases left in between. The CDR3 is made up of 14 amino acids. CDR3 sequence (DNA): TGTGCCAGCAGTTTTCAGGGAAAGGGCGATGAGCAGTTCTTC. This encodes CASSFQGKGDEQFF.

This clone was recorded once. The chain uses TRBV10-3 and TRBJ1-5; D is unresolved. The CDR3 consists of 15 residues. Trimming cost V 0 bases and J 0 bases, with 6 bases left between them. The germline CDR1 and CDR2 sequences are ENHRY and SYGVKD. The CDR3 DNA is TGTGCCATCAGTGAGTCGGACTATAGCAATCAGCCCCAGCATTTT. Translation gives CAISESDYSNQPQHF.

This clone was seen more than once but under ten times. CDR3 region: CASSSQAGTSGGNEQFF. The CDR3 bases are TGTGCCAGTAGTTCCCAAGCCGGGACTAGCGGGGGGAATGAGCAGTTCTTC. J is TRBJ2-1 and V is TRBV19; 15 nucleotides align to TRBD2. The germline V gene encodes CDR1 LNHDA and CDR2 SQIVND (reference sequence). The V gene end was trimmed by 5 bases and the J gene end by 7 bases; junction bases not matched to a gene: 9. This CDR3 has 17 residues.

The rearrangement links TRBV5-1 to TRBJ2-5, with 8 bases fitting TRBD2. Germline values: CDR1 SGHRS, CDR2 YFSETQ. This CDR3 has 15 residues. Trimming removed 4 bases from V and 3 bases from J; junction bases left unmatched: 8. The DNA for the CDR3 is TGCGCCAGCAGCCTTGCGGGGGGTTCGGAAGAGACCCAGTACTTC. It codes for CASSLAGGSEETQYF.

V and J are TRBV5-1 and TRBJ1-2; maybe TRBD1 (5 bases). Germline CDR1 is SGHRS and CDR2 is YFSETQ. V gave up 4 bases and J gave up 5 bases, with 9 bases separating them. The CDR3 extends over 12 amino acids. CDR3 protein: CASSMDIYGYTF. CDR3 DNA: TGCGCCAGCAGCATGGACATTTATGGCTACACCTTC.

V gene TRBV6-5 combines with J gene TRBJ2-5; tentatively, D is TRBD2 (5 bases). Germline V lookup: CDR1 MNHEY, CDR2 SVGAGI. CDR3 length: 14 residues. V lost 0 bases and J 4 bases, leaving 9 bases between the germline ends. The CDR3 region is CASSYSGSGETQYF. The DNA for the CDR3 is TGTGCCAGCAGTTACTCGGGCAGCGGAGAGACCCAGTACTTC.